The source of this TCR beta chain is a study of blood T cell repertoires in COVID-19 (dated by TCRdb to 2020 to 2022). Looking at the study overall: Collaborator samples came from the United States, Italy and Spain and covered acute and convalescent phases of COVID-19. The prospective study material was composed of cDNA or gDNA derived from T cells, B-cell-depleted T cells, or PBMCs. Deeply sampled blood TCRbeta repertoires from subjects exposed to, actively infected with, or recovered from COVID-19 were included in the dataset. A freely available public database, intended as a resource for researchers studying the immune response to SARS-CoV-2, is where the repertoires were released. The samples were drawn from two sources: the first 160 participants of the ongoing ImmuneRACE study, and over 950 subjects contributed by 6 global collaborators. A de-identified subject ID, COVID-19 status, age in years and sex were almost always included in the sample metadata. Where available, HLA class I and class II types were obtained from metadata supplied by the sample provider rather than from assay-based typing. What the authors observed across the whole study: The amount of clinical and demographic metadata varied by source and participant and was provided uncurated.

There are a few counts of this clone. It has no known antigen specificity. Base qualities are not recorded, but no much larger clone differs from it by a single base. The immunoSEQ Assay, a bias-controlled multiplex PCR, was used to amplify TCRbeta CDR3 regions from genomic DNA. In the paper's pipeline: Within the assay, amplification of reference gene primers was used to estimate how many nucleated cells each sample contained. To quantify the absolute abundance of each unique TCRbeta CDR3 rearrangement, sequence reads were collapsed and filtered. For each sample, productive Simpson clonality was calculated by taking the square root of Simpson's diversity index across productive rearrangements. TCRdb carries this immuneACCESS record with in-frame sequences only. Its versions omit some clonotypes, under half of them owing to an unresolved V gene in the studies checked, with the rest unexplained. Clone size and V and J calls were adopted from that table, with D and trimming inferred from the DNA. The sample has about 370,000 clones on record, about 89% of them singletons. The top ten hold over 9.5% of the sample.

The CDR3 runs 12 residues from the cysteine to the phenylalanine. The CDR3 DNA has 36 bases and is translated from base 1. V is clipped by 4 bases and J by 6 bases, and the sequence between their germline boundaries is 11 bases long. From the germline V gene, CDR1 is SGHRS and CDR2 is YFSETQ. One collaborating source in Seattle enrolled patients while the patients were actively infected and followed the patients over time throughout the course of disease. Collaborating institutions collected whole blood in K2EDTA tubes following their own protocols. For TCRbeta analysis, collaborators shipped samples as frozen whole blood, isolated PBMCs, or DNA extracted from either of those sample types.

This TCR was sampled from a woman under 40 with COVID-19, enrolled during active disease. Sequenced input: peripheral blood. Recombination linked TRBV5-1 to TRBJ2-7; TRBD1 is a weak D gene call, 6 bases matching. The sequenced DNA is TGCGCCAGCAGCCAGGACAGTCTCGAGCAGTACTTC. This gives the protein CASSQDSLEQYF.